This T cell receptor (beta chain) emerged from a study of T cell responses to AZD1222 COVID-19 vaccine. Study-level findings and limits: Repertoires were sampled only after the peak T cell response.

As regards this clone: Its antigen is not known.

Trimming took off 1 base at V and 8 bases at J, with 14 bases between the two ends. Per germline, CDR1 LNHNV and CDR2 YYDKDF (reference sequence). The CDR3 extends over 15 amino acids. Using immunoSEQ multiplex PCR, the repertoire was profiled, and TCRdb retains in-frame clones only, with some absent. The table shows fewer than 45,000 clones, with approximately 86% occurring only once. The chain carries TRBV15 and TRBJ1-4; maybe TRBD1 (6 bases). The sequenced sample was peripheral blood, obtained on day 0 of AZD1222 vaccination. The receptor comes from an adult in good health. This chain's CDR3 is CATSRVPGAFEKLFF. CDR3 sequence (DNA): TGTGCCACCAGCAGAGTTCCGGGGGCGTTCGAAAAACTGTTTTTT.